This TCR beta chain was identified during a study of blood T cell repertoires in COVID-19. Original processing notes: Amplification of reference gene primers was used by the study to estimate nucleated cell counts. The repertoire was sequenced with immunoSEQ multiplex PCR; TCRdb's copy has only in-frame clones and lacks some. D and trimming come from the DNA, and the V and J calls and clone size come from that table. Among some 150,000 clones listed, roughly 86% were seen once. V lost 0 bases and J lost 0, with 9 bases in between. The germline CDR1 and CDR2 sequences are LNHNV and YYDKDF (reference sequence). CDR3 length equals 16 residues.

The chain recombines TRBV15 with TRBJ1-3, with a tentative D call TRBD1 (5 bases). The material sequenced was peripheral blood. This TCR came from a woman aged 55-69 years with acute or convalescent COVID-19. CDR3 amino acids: CATSRDLGVSGNTIYF. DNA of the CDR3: TGTGCCACCAGCAGAGATTTAGGGGTCTCTGGAAACACCATATATTTT.